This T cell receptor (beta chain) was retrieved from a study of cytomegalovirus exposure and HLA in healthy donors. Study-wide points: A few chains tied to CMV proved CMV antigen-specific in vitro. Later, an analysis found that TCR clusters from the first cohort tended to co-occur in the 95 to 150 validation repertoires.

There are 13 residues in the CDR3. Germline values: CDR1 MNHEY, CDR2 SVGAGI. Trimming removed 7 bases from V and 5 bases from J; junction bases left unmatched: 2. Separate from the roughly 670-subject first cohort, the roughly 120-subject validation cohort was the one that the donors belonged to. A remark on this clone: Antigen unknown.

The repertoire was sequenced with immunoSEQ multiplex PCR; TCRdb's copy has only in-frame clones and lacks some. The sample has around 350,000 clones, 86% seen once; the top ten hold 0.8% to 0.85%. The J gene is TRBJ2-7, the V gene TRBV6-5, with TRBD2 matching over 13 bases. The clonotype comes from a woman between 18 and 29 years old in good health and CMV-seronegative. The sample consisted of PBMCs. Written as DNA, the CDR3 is TGTGCCAGCAAACTAGCGGGGGGGAACGAGCAGTACTTC. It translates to CASKLAGGNEQYF.